The 9 T cell receptor beta chains below were found in one sample sequenced in a study of blood T cell repertoires in COVID-19 (dated by TCRdb to the early 2020s). The library was made by the immunoSEQ multiplex PCR assay. What TCRdb holds here is the immuneACCESS table cut down to in-frame rearrangements. Part of the clones is not present; checked against another copy, under half of the missing clones reflect an unresolved V gene, and the others are unexplained. The sample table records a few hundred thousand clones; approximately 86% of these occur just once. About 3.5% of the sample comes from the top ten. The specimen was peripheral blood. These receptor sequences come from a man between 18 and 35 years old with active or convalescent COVID-19.

This chain connects TRBV4-1 to TRBJ2-1; D is uncertain. The V end lost 0 bases, the J end lost 0 bases, and 15 bases lay between the germline ends. The CDR3 covers 18 residues. Looked up from germline, CDR1 is MGHRA and CDR2 is YSYEKL. This chain's CDR3 is CASSQDLSDTVSYNEQFF. CDR3 nucleotide sequence: TGCGCCAGCAGCCAAGATTTGTCAGACACCGTCTCCTACAATGAGCAGTTCTTC.

This clone was counted between two and nine times. This chain joins TRBV24-1 and TRBJ2-2; perhaps TRBD2 as D (6 bases). CDR1 and CDR2 from the germline V gene are KGHDR and SFDVKD. Trimming cost V 7 bases and J 4 bases, with 15 bases left between them. CDR3 size: 15 residues. The CDR3 nucleotides are TGTGCCACCAGCCCCCGGGACTCAATCACCGGGGAGCTGTTTTTT. Protein product: CATSPRDSITGELFF.

The J gene is TRBJ2-3, the V gene TRBV7-6, with 9 bases identical to TRBD2. The V gene end was trimmed by 5 bases and the J gene end by 4 bases; junction bases not matched to a gene: 7. The length of the CDR3 is 15 residues. Germline assignment: CDR1 SGHVS and CDR2 FNYEAQ. The CDR3 coding sequence is TGTGCCAGCAGCCGGACTAGCGTCTCGGCAGATACGCAGTATTTT. Translation: CASSRTSVSADTQYF.

This chain links TRBV28 with TRBJ2-7, with 7 bases that match TRBD1. The CDR3 runs 14 residues. V was pared by 6 bases and J by 2 bases, with 7 bases of the junction left unmatched. Germline lookup yields CDR1 MDHEN and CDR2 SYDVKM. CDR3 DNA: TGTGCCAGCAGAGCTCCGGGACAGACCTACGAGCAGTACTTC. Translating gives CASRAPGQTYEQYF.

The chain has TRBV7-9 and TRBJ2-7; TRBD1 matches 9 bases. With V trimmed by 4 bases and J by 1 base, 5 bases remained unmatched. This CDR3 region has 15 residues. From germline, CDR1 is SEHNR and CDR2 FQNEAQ (reference sequence). This CDR3 is CASSSPGTGSYEQYF. The CDR3, as DNA: TGTGCCAGCAGCTCACCCGGGACAGGGTCCTACGAGCAGTACTTC.

The chain employs TRBV12-3 or TRBV12-4 and TRBJ1-2; TRBD1 is a possible D gene (6 bases). There are 13 residues in the CDR3. The V and J ends lost 7 bases and 7 bases respectively, with 16 bases between them. CDR3 protein: CASTPSQGLGYTF. The CDR3 DNA reads as TGTGCCAGCACCCCGAGTCAGGGGCTTGGCTACACCTTC.

The chain couples TRBV25-1 to TRBJ1-2; the match to TRBD1 covers 7 bases. V trimming: 6 bases; J trimming: 8 bases; junction bases outside the gene matches: 12. The CDR3 extends over 14 amino acids. Germline CDR1 reads MGHDK; CDR2 reads SYGVNS. The CDR3 loop is CASRSGTDLLGYTF. The CDR3 DNA is TGTGCCAGCAGAAGTGGGACAGACCTTTTGGGCTACACCTTC.

This clone was seen just once. The rearrangement joins TRBV6-1 to TRBJ1-5, with D possibly being TRBD1 (6 bases). Trimming took 0 bases from V and 4 from J, leaving 16 bases between them. The CDR3 contains 17 residues. Germline assignment: CDR1 MNHNS and CDR2 SASEGT. DNA for the CDR3: TGTGCCAGCAGTGAAGCGCTTAGAGGACAGAAGAATCAGCCCCAGCATTTT. Translating it yields CASSEALRGQKNQPQHF.

This rearrangement joins TRBV6-5 to TRBJ1-1, with 10 positions matching TRBD1. Losses at the gene ends were 2 bases for V and 10 bases for J; bases not matched to a gene: 13. The germline V gene encodes CDR1 MNHEY and CDR2 SVGAGI. CDR3 length: 16 residues. The DNA for the CDR3 is TGTGCCAGCAGTTACGGGACTGGACAGGGGGTAGGGGGAGCTTTCTTT. As protein: CASSYGTGQGVGGAFF.